This T cell receptor beta chain was identified in a study of cytomegalovirus exposure and HLA in healthy donors. The wider study: Early released data comprised some 91 million unique TCRs from HLA-typed donors.

Turning to this clone: Its cognate antigen is unknown.

Vbeta (60) and Jbeta (13) primers were used in the PCR. The assay was immunoSEQ multiplex PCR, and TCRdb's table has in-frame clones only and misses some. The repertoire holds about 140,000 clones, with around 84% as singletons. At collection, donors were nominally healthy, but unrecorded immune exposures were probable. The CDR3 runs to 13 residues. Germline lookup yields CDR1 KGHSH and CDR2 LQKENI. Trimming pared 7 bases from V and 1 base from J, leaving 10 bases between. General study results and limits: After further analysis at a later stage, around 17,000 TCR beta sequences were associated with HLA alleles at 0.05 false discovery rate.

The sequencing sample was made of PBMCs. The receptor was isolated from a boy aged 2-15 years in good health and CMV-seronegative. J is TRBJ1-1 and V is TRBV18; D not resolved. CDR3 in DNA: TGTGCCAGCTTGGAGGGCCAGAACACTGAAGCTTTCTTT. It encodes CASLEGQNTEAFF.